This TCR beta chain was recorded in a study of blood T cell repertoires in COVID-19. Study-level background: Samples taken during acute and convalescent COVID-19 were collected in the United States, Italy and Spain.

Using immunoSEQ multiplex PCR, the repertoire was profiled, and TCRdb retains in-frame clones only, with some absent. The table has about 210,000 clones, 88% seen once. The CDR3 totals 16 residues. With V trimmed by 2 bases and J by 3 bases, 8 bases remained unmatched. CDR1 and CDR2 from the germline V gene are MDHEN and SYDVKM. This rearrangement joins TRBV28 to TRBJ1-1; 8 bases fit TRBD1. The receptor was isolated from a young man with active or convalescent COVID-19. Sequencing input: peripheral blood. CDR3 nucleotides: TGTGCCAGCAGTTTAAACCAGGGGGCCGGGGACACTGAAGCTTTCTTT. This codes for CASSLNQGAGDTEAFF.